These T cell receptor beta chains were read from a single sample in a study of T cell responses to AZD1222 COVID-19 vaccine. The protocol was immunoSEQ multiplex PCR, while the TCRdb copy is restricted to in-frame clones and leaves out a portion. This table has more than 95,000 clones, approximately 83% appearing once. The material was peripheral blood, obtained on day 0 of MenACWY control vaccination. Receptors were obtained from an adult in good health. Both conserved end residues are part of each CDR3. The order of the fields is CDR3 DNA, CDR3 protein, D gene, V gene, J gene, clone size. The D gene is left open where the match is weak. The size of a clone is reported for some rows only, either as once, few or many, or as a class for expanded clones.

CDR3nt: TGTGCCAGCAGCTCAGGGGCAAATCAGCCCCAGCATTTT; CDR3aa: CASSSGANQPQHF; d_gene: .; v_gene: TRBV13; j_gene: TRBJ1-5; abundance: once
CDR3nt: TGTGCTACTCAAGCAGGGGTAAACACTGAAGCTTTCTTT; CDR3aa: CATQAGVNTEAFF; d_gene: .; v_gene: TRBV4-2; j_gene: TRBJ1-1; abundance: .
CDR3nt: TGTGCCAGCAGTGCTTTTTATGGCCCGAACACTGAAGCTTTCTTT; CDR3aa: CASSAFYGPNTEAFF; d_gene: .; v_gene: TRBV6-4; j_gene: TRBJ1-1; abundance: .
CDR3nt: TGCAGCGTTGCCAGGGGAGGTCACCGCTCCTACGAGCAGTACTTC; CDR3aa: CSVARGGHRSYEQYF; d_gene: .; v_gene: TRBV29-1; j_gene: TRBJ2-7; abundance: .
CDR3nt: TGTGCCAGCAGCCAACAAGAGACCCAGTACTTC; CDR3aa: CASSQQETQYF; d_gene: .; v_gene: TRBV7-2; j_gene: TRBJ2-5; abundance: .
CDR3nt: TGCGCCAGCAGCAAAAGGGGGAGTTATGGCTACACCTTC; CDR3aa: CASSKRGSYGYTF; d_gene: .; v_gene: TRBV10-2; j_gene: TRBJ1-2; abundance: .
CDR3nt: TGTGCCAGCACTGAATTACGACAGGGGAGCTCCTACGAGCAGTACTTC; CDR3aa: CASTELRQGSSYEQYF; d_gene: TRBD1; v_gene: TRBV2; j_gene: TRBJ2-7; abundance: .
CDR3nt: TGTGCCAGCAGTCCCGGGACGGAAGCTAACACTGAAGCTTTCTTT; CDR3aa: CASSPGTEANTEAFF; d_gene: .; v_gene: TRBV28; j_gene: TRBJ1-1; abundance: few
CDR3nt: TGTGCCAGCAGTTCAGGGTTACGAGGGCAGCCCCAGCATTTT; CDR3aa: CASSSGLRGQPQHF; d_gene: .; v_gene: TRBV27; j_gene: TRBJ1-5; abundance: .
CDR3nt: TGTGCCAGCAGCCGGACGGCACTTAATGAAAAACTGTTTTTT; CDR3aa: CASSRTALNEKLFF; d_gene: .; v_gene: TRBV4-2; j_gene: TRBJ1-4; abundance: .
CDR3nt: TGTGCCAGCAGCTTGGGACAGGGAATTGGAAATGAGCAGTTCTTC; CDR3aa: CASSLGQGIGNEQFF; d_gene: TRBD1; v_gene: TRBV7-3; j_gene: TRBJ2-1; abundance: .
CDR3nt: TGTGCCAGTAGTATAGGGGCAAGACAGGGGTGGATCACTGGGGCCAACGTCCTGACTTTC; CDR3aa: CASSIGARQGWITGANVLTF; d_gene: TRBD1; v_gene: TRBV19; j_gene: TRBJ2-6; abundance: .
CDR3nt: TGTGCCAGCAGCTTTACGATAGCGGGGGGGAGGTCCGAGCAGTACTTC; CDR3aa: CASSFTIAGGRSEQYF; d_gene: TRBD2; v_gene: TRBV5-4; j_gene: TRBJ2-7; abundance: .
CDR3nt: TGCGCCAGCAGCTTGTGGGGGCTCGATAGCAATCAGCCCCAGCATTTT; CDR3aa: CASSLWGLDSNQPQHF; d_gene: .; v_gene: TRBV5-1; j_gene: TRBJ1-5; abundance: .
CDR3nt: TGCAGCGTTGAAGTTGACCAGGCGGAAGATACGCAGTATTTT; CDR3aa: CSVEVDQAEDTQYF; d_gene: .; v_gene: TRBV29-1; j_gene: TRBJ2-3; abundance: once
CDR3nt: TGTGCCAGCAGCTCCCTGCGTGGGGACGAGGAAAAACTGTTTTTT; CDR3aa: CASSSLRGDEEKLFF; d_gene: .; v_gene: TRBV7-9; j_gene: TRBJ1-4; abundance: once
CDR3nt: TGTGCCACCAGCAGAGATCTTGACAGCCACGAGCAGTACTTC; CDR3aa: CATSRDLDSHEQYF; d_gene: .; v_gene: TRBV15; j_gene: TRBJ2-7; abundance: .
CDR3nt: TGTGCCAGCACCTTGACAGGGACCGTGGGAGGAAACACCATATATTTT; CDR3aa: CASTLTGTVGGNTIYF; d_gene: TRBD1; v_gene: TRBV28; j_gene: TRBJ1-3; abundance: .
CDR3nt: TGTGCCAGCAGCAAAGTAGGGTCGATTATGAACACTGAAGCTTTCTTT; CDR3aa: CASSKVGSIMNTEAFF; d_gene: .; v_gene: TRBV7-8; j_gene: TRBJ1-1; abundance: .
CDR3nt: TGTGCCAGCAGCTTAGATTTCGCGTCTGGCGGGTACACCATATATTTT; CDR3aa: CASSLDFASGGYTIYF; d_gene: .; v_gene: TRBV11-2; j_gene: TRBJ1-3; abundance: .
CDR3nt: TGTGCCAGCAGCTTAGTAGGACAGGGGGCGGGAGATACGCAGTATTTT; CDR3aa: CASSLVGQGAGDTQYF; d_gene: TRBD1; v_gene: TRBV7-8; j_gene: TRBJ2-3; abundance: .
CDR3nt: TGTGCCAGCAGCCAGACAGGGGGCAGGAACACTGAAGCTTTCTTT; CDR3aa: CASSQTGGRNTEAFF; d_gene: TRBD1; v_gene: TRBV6-5; j_gene: TRBJ1-1; abundance: .
CDR3nt: TGTGCCAGCAGCCAAGGTCAGGGTGCTAATTCACCCCTCCACTTT; CDR3aa: CASSQGQGANSPLHF; d_gene: .; v_gene: TRBV3-1/TRBV3-2; j_gene: TRBJ1-6; abundance: .
CDR3nt: TGTGCCAGCAGCTTAGGAGGTAGCGGGGGACCCTACGAGCAGTACTTC; CDR3aa: CASSLGGSGGPYEQYF; d_gene: TRBD2; v_gene: TRBV7-2; j_gene: TRBJ2-7; abundance: .
CDR3nt: TGCAGCGTTGAAGTACAGAACACTGAAGCTTTCTTT; CDR3aa: CSVEVQNTEAFF; d_gene: .; v_gene: TRBV29-1; j_gene: TRBJ1-1; abundance: .
CDR3nt: TGTGCCAGCTCACCAGCTGGGCAGGGCGAGCAGTACTTC; CDR3aa: CASSPAGQGEQYF; d_gene: .; v_gene: TRBV18; j_gene: TRBJ2-7; abundance: .
CDR3nt: TGTGCCAGCAGCCGAGGGAGGGGCGGCTACACCTTC; CDR3aa: CASSRGRGGYTF; d_gene: .; v_gene: TRBV28; j_gene: TRBJ1-2; abundance: .
CDR3nt: TGCGCCAGCAGCCAAACCCCGGGGATAGCGGGGGCCAACACAGATACGCAGTATTTT; CDR3aa: CASSQTPGIAGANTDTQYF; d_gene: TRBD2; v_gene: TRBV4-1; j_gene: TRBJ2-3; abundance: .
CDR3nt: TGCGCCAGCAGTGGACAGGGGATTGTCTCAGATACGCAGTATTTT; CDR3aa: CASSGQGIVSDTQYF; d_gene: TRBD1; v_gene: TRBV10-2; j_gene: TRBJ2-3; abundance: .
CDR3nt: TGTGCCAGCAGTTTATCCCCATTATGGCTAGCGGGGCGTCTTAGCACAGATACGCAGTATTTT; CDR3aa: CASSLSPLWLAGRLSTDTQYF; d_gene: TRBD2; v_gene: TRBV28; j_gene: TRBJ2-3; abundance: few
CDR3nt: TGTGCCACCAGTGACAACAGGGGTAATAACTATGGCTACACCTTC; CDR3aa: CATSDNRGNNYGYTF; d_gene: TRBD1; v_gene: TRBV24-1; j_gene: TRBJ1-2; abundance: .
CDR3nt: TGTGCCAGCAGCGTAGACGCAGGGGTTGGAGATGGCTACACCTTC; CDR3aa: CASSVDAGVGDGYTF; d_gene: .; v_gene: TRBV9; j_gene: TRBJ1-2; abundance: .
CDR3nt: TGTGCCAGCTCACCACCTCCGGCGCAACTGGGCAAAAACATTCAGTACTTC; CDR3aa: CASSPPPAQLGKNIQYF; d_gene: .; v_gene: TRBV18; j_gene: TRBJ2-4; abundance: .
CDR3nt: TGCGCCAGCAGCCCGACGGACTCCTACGAGCAGTACTTC; CDR3aa: CASSPTDSYEQYF; d_gene: .; v_gene: TRBV5-1; j_gene: TRBJ2-7; abundance: once
CDR3nt: TGTGCCAGCAGCAAAGGGGGCCCGACTAGCGGGGGAAATGAGCAGTTCTTC; CDR3aa: CASSKGGPTSGGNEQFF; d_gene: .; v_gene: TRBV21-1; j_gene: TRBJ2-1; abundance: once
CDR3nt: TGTGCCAGCTCACCCGGACAGAGAAATAATTCACCCCTCCACTTT; CDR3aa: CASSPGQRNNSPLHF; d_gene: .; v_gene: TRBV18; j_gene: TRBJ1-6; abundance: .
CDR3nt: TGTGCCAGCAGTTACCCTCGGGGGGGGGCCTACGAGCAGTACTTC; CDR3aa: CASSYPRGGAYEQYF; d_gene: TRBD2; v_gene: TRBV2; j_gene: TRBJ2-7; abundance: .
CDR3nt: TGTGCCAGCAGTTCGGTATACAGGGAAGAGACCCAGTACTTC; CDR3aa: CASSSVYREETQYF; d_gene: .; v_gene: TRBV6-2/TRBV6-3; j_gene: TRBJ2-5; abundance: few
CDR3nt: TGTGCCAGCAGTTCTTGGGACTATGGCTACACCTTC; CDR3aa: CASSSWDYGYTF; d_gene: .; v_gene: TRBV6-2/TRBV6-3; j_gene: TRBJ1-2; abundance: .
CDR3nt: TGTGCCAGCAGCCAAGTGCCCGTGTCCTACGAGCAGTACTTC; CDR3aa: CASSQVPVSYEQYF; d_gene: .; v_gene: TRBV3-1/TRBV3-2; j_gene: TRBJ2-7; abundance: .
CDR3nt: TGTGCCAGCAGCTTAAGGGCAGGTTATGACACCGGGGAGCTGTTTTTT; CDR3aa: CASSLRAGYDTGELFF; d_gene: .; v_gene: TRBV7-2; j_gene: TRBJ2-2; abundance: .